This TCR beta chain was sequenced during a study of CD8 T cells in ankylosing spondylitis. Overall study results and limits: A CD8+ phenotype characterized the disease-linked clones, which were relatively rare in peripheral blood. Matched synovial fluid from ankylosing spondylitis patients was reported to be enriched for disease-linked clones.

Germline values: CDR1 ENHRY, CDR2 SYGVKD. The CDR3 has 14 residues. V lost 7 bases and J lost 0; bases outside the gene matches: 4. The table lists this clonotype with many counts. What it recognizes is unknown. From the 5' RACE reads, TCRdb called clonotypes with MiXCR, one entry per CDR3 protein. The sample lists 240,000 or so distinct CDR3 sequences, approximately 9% occurring once. This sequence originates from a male donor with ankylosing spondylitis or in good health (not recorded which). This chain uses TRBV10-3 with TRBJ1-1; TRBD1 aligns across 8 bases. Sequencing input: blood, either unsorted or a sorted T cell fraction (not recorded which). CDR3 coding DNA: TGTGCCATCAATACACAGGGGGTGAACACTGAAGCTTTCTTT. Encoded protein: CAINTQGVNTEAFF.